This T cell receptor (beta chain) derives from a study of blood T cells in healthy people across ages. There were healthy Caucasian individuals from Russia, aged roughly 6 to 90, serving as donors. Each donor supplied around 9.9 milliliters of peripheral blood. With respect to this clonotype: As yet, its antigen is unknown.

Next came a second PCR, run for about 7 to 11 cycles, which used a sample-barcoded 5' primer along with a J-beta primer mix. TCRdb itself ran the 5' RACE reads through MiXCR, one entry per CDR3 protein. The sample carries about 1.5 million distinct CDR3 sequences, around 40% recorded once. The study, taken as a whole, reports: The long-lived group displayed more naive CD4+ cells, plus higher diversity, than the aged donors did. Expanded clonotype shifts may have been confounded, as the donors had an unknown CMV status.

Trimming left V 3 bases short and J 3 bases short, with 15 bases between. This CDR3 is 15 amino acids long. The V gene is TRBV12-3 or TRBV12-4, the J gene TRBJ2-7, with a possible D match to TRBD2 (6 bases). Sequencing input: blood. This clonotype originated in a young woman in good health. The DNA for the CDR3 is TGTGCCAGCAGTTTCTTACGGTCGGAGGGCTACGAGCAGTACTTC. Translation: CASSFLRSEGYEQYF.